This T cell receptor (beta chain) was sequenced during a study of human T cells and chemical hapten exposure. Study details: An area of 2 cm by more than 1.5 cm on upper inner arm skin received 2% DPC for sensitization. Study results and caveats: Sensitizing to DPC left TCRs with a frequency above 1 in 1000 unaltered.

This CDR3 is 16 amino acids long. V shed 1 base, J shed 1 base, and the junction held 5 bases outside the gene matches. Per the germline V gene, CDR1 is DFQATT and CDR2 is SNEGSKA (reference sequence). Library preparation tagged each individual cDNA molecule with a unique molecular identifier. TCRdb itself ran the RACE reads through MiXCR, one entry per CDR3 protein. The table records approximately 80,000 distinct CDR3 sequences, 10% to 11% of them present only once. Time point meaning: patch test 3, about 24 weeks after DPC sensitization. Treatment here: therapeutic diphenylcyclopropenone sensitization with weekly scalp DPC. This clonotype was seen a handful of times. Antigen unknown.

The chain links TRBV20-1 to TRBJ1-5, with 9 positions matching TRBD1. The sample consisted of whole blood, taken in connection with sensitization to the hapten diphenylcyclopropenone (DPC). This receptor was taken from a woman in her forties or fifties with alopecia areata. Some clones in this sample may be carry-over from other donors' samples. The CDR3 region is CSARATGGISNQPQHF. The CDR3 region has the DNA TGCAGTGCTAGAGCCACAGGGGGCATAAGCAATCAGCCCCAGCATTTT.